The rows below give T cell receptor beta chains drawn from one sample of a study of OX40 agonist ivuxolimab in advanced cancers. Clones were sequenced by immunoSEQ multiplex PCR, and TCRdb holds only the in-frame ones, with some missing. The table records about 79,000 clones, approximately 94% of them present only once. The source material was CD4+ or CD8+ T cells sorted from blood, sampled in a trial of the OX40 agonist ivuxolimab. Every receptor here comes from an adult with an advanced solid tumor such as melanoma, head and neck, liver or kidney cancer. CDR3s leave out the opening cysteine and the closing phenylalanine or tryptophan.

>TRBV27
ASTPRGTYNEQF
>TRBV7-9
ASSDGVADYEQY
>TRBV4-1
ASSHVNSGATEAF
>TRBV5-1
ASSLAAGGHDEQY
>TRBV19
ASSIGAYNEQF
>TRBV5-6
ASSLSSDTQY
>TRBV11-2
ASSSGTGTYNEQF
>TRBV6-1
ASSEAGQQETQY
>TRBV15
ATSSSRQDLGYT
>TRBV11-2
ASSPLNTGELF
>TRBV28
ASSFFRSSTEAF
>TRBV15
ATSESLSQETQY
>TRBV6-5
ASSYAPGLIKDQY
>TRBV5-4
ASSFSGRYNEQY
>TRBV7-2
ASSHLLNSPLH
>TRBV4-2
ASSQVKVTEAF
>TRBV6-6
ASSQGRASYEQY
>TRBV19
ASSTVYGLTFEAF
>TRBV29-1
SVAAPSYEQY
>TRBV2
ASSAPWTRDRGSYEQY
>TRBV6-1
ASSPIGDSYNEQF
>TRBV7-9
ASSFSGGAHNEQF
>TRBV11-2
ASSLIRGAEAF
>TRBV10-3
AMGTVSSSYNEQF
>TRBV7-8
ASSFERARDTQY
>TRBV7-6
ASSGPGGGYEQY
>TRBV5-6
ASSLDAEQF
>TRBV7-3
ASSLKNTDTQY
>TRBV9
ASSVGGLNEKLF
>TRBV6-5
ASSYGQGGGYEQY
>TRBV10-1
ASSLDDYSLTDTQY
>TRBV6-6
ASSQKVGNQPQH
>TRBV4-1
ASSQVGYPSGGDNTGELF
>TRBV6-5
ASSPGLAGYNEQF
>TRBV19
ASAGRDSTQQIQETQY
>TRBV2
ASSSDEKLF
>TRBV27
ASSFSGHLEAF
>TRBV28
ASSPGLIYEQY
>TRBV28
ASSPNQGLETQY
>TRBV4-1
ASSQAYGGADEQF
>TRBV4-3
ASREATGGFDGYT
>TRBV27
ASAPGLAGLYNEQF
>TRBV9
ASSDGTSGRAVGEQF
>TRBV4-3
ASSQGRAAVRGYT
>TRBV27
ASSLSPGLEQY
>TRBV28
ATRYLSGGTYEQY
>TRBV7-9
ASRPRLAGATSYEQY
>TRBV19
ASSIDLAGANNEQF
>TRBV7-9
ASSFRQGEQY
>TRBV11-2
ASSLEGVAGDQETQY
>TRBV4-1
ASSQYNTPGPWDTQY
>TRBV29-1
SAKEAPRDTQY
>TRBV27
ASSLGVGGNMDTEAF